Presented here are 11 T cell receptor beta chains from one specimen sequenced in a study of cytomegalovirus exposure and HLA in healthy donors. Both 60 Vbeta primers and 13 Jbeta primers went into the PCR. Sequenced by immunoSEQ multiplex PCR; TCRdb stores in-frame clones only, minus some. The data hold 100,000 to 150,000 clones, with roughly 74% observed a single time. Sequencing used PBMCs. The receptors originated from a woman aged 50 to 60 in good health and CMV-seropositive.

For this clone: The junction differs from germline at one of its ends, possibly a read error. V gene TRBV5-6 combines with J gene TRBJ1-2; D remains ambiguous. Germline V lookup: CDR1 SGHDT, CDR2 YYEEEE. This CDR3 contains 14 residues. The chain's CDR3 is CASTLGRVGYGYPF. The CDR3 nucleotides read TGTGCCAGCACCCTGGGCAGAGTCGGCTATGGCTACCCCTTC.

This clone was found a few times. The chain joins TRBV18 to TRBJ2-7; no clear D. With 0 bases removed from V and 5 bases from J, the gap between germline ends came to 11 bases. The CDR3 covers 14 residues. Per germline, CDR1 KGHSH and CDR2 LQKENI. CDR3 nucleotides: TGTGCCAGCTCACCACCGGCGTCTCTAGACGAGCAGTACTTC. Translated, it gives CASSPPASLDEQYF.

The J gene is TRBJ2-2, the V gene TRBV19; a possible D gene is TRBD1 (6 bases). CDR3 size: 17 residues. Germline-derived CDR1 and CDR2 are LNHDA and SQIVND (reference sequence). Trimming pared 7 bases from V and 2 bases from J, leaving 20 bases between. As DNA, the CDR3 is TGTGCCAGTACTGACCCCCGACAGGCCTCCAACACCGGGGAGCTGTTTTTT. Its protein product is CASTDPRQASNTGELFF.

This chain joins TRBV7-2 and TRBJ1-1; 10 nucleotides line up with TRBD1. From germline, CDR1 is SGHTA and CDR2 FQGNSA. Trimming cost V 5 bases and J 4 bases; bases outside gene matches: 4. CDR3 size: 14 residues. CDR3 in amino acids: CASSLGQGLTEAFF. The CDR3 bases are TGTGCCAGCAGCCTGGGACAGGGGCTCACTGAAGCTTTCTTT.

V is TRBV19 and J is TRBJ2-1; 10 nucleotides agree with TRBD1. Germline V gene lookup returns CDR1 LNHDA and CDR2 SQIVND (reference sequence). The CDR3 covers 17 residues. Losses at the gene ends were 4 bases for V and 6 bases for J; bases not matched to a gene: 12. The CDR3 DNA sequence: TGTGCCAGTAGTACACATCCGGGACAGGGGAGACTCAATGAGCAGTTCTTC. It translates to CASSTHPGQGRLNEQFF.

This rearrangement joins TRBV7-2 to TRBJ1-3; maybe TRBD1 (6 bases). V lost 5 bases to trimming and J lost 3 bases, with 11 bases between them. Germline loops: CDR1 SGHTA, CDR2 FQGNSA. The CDR3 consists of 14 residues. The CDR3 DNA reads TGTGCCAGCAGCCCCCGCAGGGGTGGAAACACCATATATTTT. It translates to CASSPRRGGNTIYF.

The chain couples TRBV10-3 to TRBJ1-4; 12 bases map to TRBD1. The germline gives CDR1 ENHRY, CDR2 SYGVKD. V gave up 2 bases and J gave up 8 bases; unmatched junction bases: 3. This CDR3 comprises 15 residues. Here the CDR3 reads CAISETGTGGEKLFF. The CDR3 bases are TGTGCCATCAGTGAGACCGGGACAGGGGGCGAAAAACTGTTTTTT.

The rearrangement uses TRBV6-5 and TRBJ2-3, with 8 bases that match TRBD1. Germline CDR1 MNHEY, CDR2 SVGAGI. This CDR3 has 15 residues. The junction had 2 bases not matched to a gene; V was cut back by 2 bases and J by 1 base. The CDR3 spells CASSYGQGRTDTQYF. DNA of the CDR3: TGTGCCAGCAGTTACGGACAGGGACGCACAGATACGCAGTATTTT.

This chain joins TRBV19 and TRBJ2-3; D not certain. The CDR3 totals 13 residues. Germline V lookup: CDR1 LNHDA, CDR2 SQIVND (reference sequence). Trimming cost V 4 bases and J 3 bases, with 8 bases left between them. The CDR3 is CASSTPETDTQYF. The CDR3 nucleotides read TGTGCCAGTAGTACCCCGGAGACAGATACGCAGTATTTT.

The chain carries TRBV5-6 and TRBJ1-3, with D perhaps TRBD1 (5 bases). Germline CDR1 reads SGHDT; CDR2 reads YYEEEE. The CDR3 consists of 14 residues. V lost 4 bases and J 4 bases, leaving 12 bases between the germline ends. CDR3 amino acids: CASSPNGGGNTIYF. The CDR3 bases are TGTGCCAGCAGCCCGAACGGGGGGGGAAACACCATATATTTT.

The V call is TRBV5-1, the J call TRBJ2-1, with 7 bases fitting TRBD1. In germline, CDR1 is SGHRS, CDR2 YFSETQ. This CDR3 spans 16 amino acids. V trimming: 4 bases; J trimming: 6 bases; junction bases outside the gene matches: 13. The CDR3 reads CASSRRETGSTNEQFF. CDR3 bases: TGCGCCAGCAGCCGTCGCGAGACAGGGAGCACCAATGAGCAGTTCTTC.